This T cell receptor beta chain stems from a study of blood T cell repertoires in COVID-19. About the research overall: The United States, Italy and Spain provided the acute and convalescent COVID-19 samples.

Patients at the Seattle site were enrolled during active infection and followed longitudinally. In the authors' methods: Reference gene primer amplification in the assay estimated nucleated cell counts. Profiling relied on immunoSEQ multiplex PCR, and the TCRdb table lists in-frame clones only, not all of them. Clone size and the V and J calls come from that table; the DNA yielded D and trimming. The data show about 260,000 clones, more than 85% seen once. V was shortened by 7 bases and J by 6 bases, with 19 bases between the two germline ends. Germline V gene data show CDR1 as WNHNN and CDR2 as SYGVQD (reference sequence). There are 15 residues in the CDR3.

The chain combines TRBV10-1 with TRBJ2-1; a weak D match, TRBD2 (6 bases). The sequence came from a person aged 18 to 35 with COVID-19, enrolled during active disease. The source material was peripheral blood. CDR3 residues: CASTTGTGSTNEQFF. Written as DNA, the CDR3 is TGCGCCAGCACCACCGGGACTGGCTCAACCAATGAGCAGTTCTTC.